This T cell receptor beta chain was captured by sequencing in a study of response to subunit inactivated influenza vaccine. Via MiXCR, TCRdb re-called the RT-PCR reads, giving one row per CDR3 protein. The sample contains about 190,000 distinct CDR3 sequences, roughly an eighth of which appear only once. Study-wide findings and caveats: It was suggested by the authors that few new T cells are recruited by each seasonal influenza vaccination.

As for this clonotype: Its antigen remains unknown.

The germline gives CDR1 SEHNR, CDR2 FQNEAQ (reference sequence). This CDR3 is built from 14 residues. The junction had 9 bases not matched to a gene; V was cut back by 1 base and J by 14 bases. The sequence was collected from a man between 50 and 59 years old who received an inactivated influenza vaccine. V usage is TRBV7-9 and J usage is TRBJ2-1; TRBD2 matches 9 bases. The source material was CD8+ T cells sorted from PBMCs, sampled about 5 days after vaccination. This chain's CDR3 is CASSLVIGGGGEFF. As DNA, the CDR3 is TGTGCCAGCAGCTTAGTGATTGGCGGGGGGGGCGAGTTCTTC.